The clone carrying this T cell receptor (beta chain) occurred once. Under the authors' procedure: Reference gene primers were amplified, and this amplification served to estimate nucleated cell counts. Method: immunoSEQ multiplex PCR; TCRdb's copy keeps in-frame clones and lacks some. V and J calls and clone size are copied from that table; D and trimming were computed from the DNA. The data show under 350,000 clones, 83% seen once. Germline CDR1 is SGHAT and CDR2 is FQDESV (reference sequence). The CDR3 totals 12 residues. V shed 6 bases and J shed 6 bases, with 9 bases lying between them. The data were taken from a study of blood T cell repertoires in COVID-19. Study details: The origin of the acute and convalescent COVID-19 samples was the United States, Italy and Spain. Nucleic acid was either cDNA or gDNA, and it came from T cells, B-cell-depleted T cells, or PBMCs.

Sequencing was performed on peripheral blood. The chain joins TRBV11-1 to TRBJ2-1; tentatively, D is TRBD2 (5 bases). The origin of this receptor is a woman between 45 and 60 years old who had recovered from COVID-19. The CDR3 sequence is CASRSTSNEQFF. For the CDR3, the DNA is TGTGCCAGCAGATCTACTAGCAATGAGCAGTTCTTC.